This T cell receptor beta chain derives from a study of graft-versus-host responses after intestinal transplantation. Trimming left V 0 bases short and J 6 bases short, with 10 bases between. The germline V gene encodes CDR1 LGHNA and CDR2 YSLEER. CDR3 length: 14 amino acids. This clone has a handful of counts. What it binds is not known. Measured with immunoSEQ multiplex PCR; TCRdb has only the in-frame clones, and not every one. The data show some 87,000 clones, 90% to 95% seen once. This TCR derives from a human donor who was the organ donor for an intestinal transplant. The specimen was unstimulated CD8+ T cells sorted from spleen or lymph node cells, collected before transplant. This rearrangement joins TRBV4-3 to TRBJ2-3; the D gene is possibly TRBD2 (5 bases). The CDR3 reads CASSQDLREDTQYF. The CDR3 nucleotides read TGCGCCAGCAGCCAAGATCTTAGGGAGGATACGCAGTATTTT.